This T cell receptor beta chain was sequenced during a study of T cells in tuberculosis. Details on this clone: Antigen unknown.

General study results and limits: GEM motif frequencies gave more than 65% accuracy; the GMM repertoire gave roughly 87%. GMM-specific TCRs were nearer to active tuberculosis alpha repertoires, suggesting expansion.

Profiling relied on immunoSEQ multiplex PCR, and the TCRdb table lists in-frame clones only, not all of them. The table includes tens of thousands of clones, roughly 94% detected once. The TCR originated in a donor aged 5 to 30 with latent tuberculosis or without tuberculosis infection. The sample comprised PBMCs.

The CDR3 spells CASSPPQMTEAFF. The DNA of the CDR3 is TGTGCCAGCTCACCACCCCAGATGACTGAAGCTTTCTTT. This rearrangement joins TRBV18 to TRBJ1-1; no definite D call. CDR3 length: 13 amino acids. Germline-derived CDR1 and CDR2 are KGHSH and LQKENI. V shed 0 bases and J shed 5 bases, with 7 bases lying between them.